This T cell receptor beta chain derives from a study of blood T cell repertoires in COVID-19. Overall study: Specimens from acute and convalescent COVID-19 originated in the United States, Italy and Spain.

This clone was recorded only once. The V gene's germline CDR1 is GTSNPN and CDR2 SVGIG (reference sequence). This CDR3 comprises 15 residues. V lost 2 bases to trimming and J lost 5 bases, with 17 bases between them. Original methodology: Amplification of reference gene primers was used by the study to estimate nucleated cell counts. Sequenced by immunoSEQ multiplex PCR; TCRdb stores in-frame clones only, minus some. V and J calls and clone size are those listed in that table; D and trimming were worked out from the DNA. The sample has about 240,000 clones; roughly 87% are singletons. The chain links TRBV30 to TRBJ2-3; D might be TRBD1 (5 bases). Material for sequencing was peripheral blood. This sequence was found in a man aged 60 to 69 who had recovered from COVID-19. CDR3 in DNA: TGTGCCTGGAGTCGTGGGGCCAATGAACTAGATACGCAGTATTTT. It encodes CAWSRGANELDTQYF.